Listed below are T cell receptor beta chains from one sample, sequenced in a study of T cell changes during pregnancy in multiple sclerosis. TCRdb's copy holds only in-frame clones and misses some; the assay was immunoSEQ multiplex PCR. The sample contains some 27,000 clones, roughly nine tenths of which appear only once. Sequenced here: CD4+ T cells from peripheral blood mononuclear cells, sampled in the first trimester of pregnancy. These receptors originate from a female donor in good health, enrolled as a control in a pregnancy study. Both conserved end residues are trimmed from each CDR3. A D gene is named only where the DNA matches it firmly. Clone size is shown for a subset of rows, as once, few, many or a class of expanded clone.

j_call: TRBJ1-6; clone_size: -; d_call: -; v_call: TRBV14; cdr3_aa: ASSQAGRLGIRSTYNSPLH
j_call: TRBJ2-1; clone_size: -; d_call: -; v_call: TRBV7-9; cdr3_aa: ASSVRGGYNEQF
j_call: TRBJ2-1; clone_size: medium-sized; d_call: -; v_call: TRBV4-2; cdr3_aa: ASSMSGTLSSYNEQF
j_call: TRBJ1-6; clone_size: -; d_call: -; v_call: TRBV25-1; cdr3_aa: ASRGRRSPLH
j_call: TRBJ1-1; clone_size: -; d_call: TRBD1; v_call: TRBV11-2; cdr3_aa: ASSWTGDLNTEAF
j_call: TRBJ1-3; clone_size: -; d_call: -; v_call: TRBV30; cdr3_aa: AWSVQHIRDTIY
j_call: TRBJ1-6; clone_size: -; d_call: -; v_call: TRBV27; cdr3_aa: ASTGLSQLSNSPLH
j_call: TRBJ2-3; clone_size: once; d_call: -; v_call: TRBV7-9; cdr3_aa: ATDVGPPQY
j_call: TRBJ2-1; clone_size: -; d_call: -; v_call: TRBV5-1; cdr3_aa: ASSLSDSNNEQF
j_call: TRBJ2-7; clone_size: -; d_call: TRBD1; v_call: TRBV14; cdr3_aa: ASSQRTGQGGSEQY
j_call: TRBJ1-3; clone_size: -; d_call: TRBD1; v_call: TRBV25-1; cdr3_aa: ASSELGQDSGNTIY
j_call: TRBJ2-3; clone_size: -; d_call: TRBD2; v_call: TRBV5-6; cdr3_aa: ASSSLAVEDTQY
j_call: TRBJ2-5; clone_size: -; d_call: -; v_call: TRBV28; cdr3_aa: ASSLMGPQGETQY
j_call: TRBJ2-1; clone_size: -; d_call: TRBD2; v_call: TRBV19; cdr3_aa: ASSKSSGSRGNEQF
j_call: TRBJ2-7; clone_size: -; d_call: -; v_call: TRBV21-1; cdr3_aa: ASRKAPHLPSSYEQY
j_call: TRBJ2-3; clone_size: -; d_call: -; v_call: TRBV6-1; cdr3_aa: ASSERAGISTDTQY
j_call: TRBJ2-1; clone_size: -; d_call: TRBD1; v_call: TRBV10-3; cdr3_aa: AIRDRAYNEQF
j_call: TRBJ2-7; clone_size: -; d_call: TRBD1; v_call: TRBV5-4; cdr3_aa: ASNQWGQGSYEQY
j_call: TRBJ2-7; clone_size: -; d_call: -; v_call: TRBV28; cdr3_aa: ASRPTGYEQY
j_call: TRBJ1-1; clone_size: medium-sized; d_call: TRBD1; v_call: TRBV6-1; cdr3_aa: ASDRLGTANTEAF
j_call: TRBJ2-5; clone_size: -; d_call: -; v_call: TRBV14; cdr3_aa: ASSQDLTVKTQY
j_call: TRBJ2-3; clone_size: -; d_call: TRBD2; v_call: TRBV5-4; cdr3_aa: ASSPPGRGSTDTQY
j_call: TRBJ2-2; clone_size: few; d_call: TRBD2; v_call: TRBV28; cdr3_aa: ASSLGTSGLELF
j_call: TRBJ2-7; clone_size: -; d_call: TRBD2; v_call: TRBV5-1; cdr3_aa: ASSWEGKGYEQY
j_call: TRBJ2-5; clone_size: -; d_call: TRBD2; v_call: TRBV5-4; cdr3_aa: ASSSNPGLAGEETQY
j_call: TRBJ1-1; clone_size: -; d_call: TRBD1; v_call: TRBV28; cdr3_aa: ASEGGTGATEAF
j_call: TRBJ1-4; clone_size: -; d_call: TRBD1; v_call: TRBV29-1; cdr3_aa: SVELTGGEKLF
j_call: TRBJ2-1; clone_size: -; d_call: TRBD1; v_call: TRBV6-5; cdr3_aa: ASSYSGQGYNEQF
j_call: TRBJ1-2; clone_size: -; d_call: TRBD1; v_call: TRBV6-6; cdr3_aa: ASSHIRQGDYGYT
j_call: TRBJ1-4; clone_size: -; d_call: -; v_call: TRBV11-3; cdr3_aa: ASSLASIEGVRKKLF
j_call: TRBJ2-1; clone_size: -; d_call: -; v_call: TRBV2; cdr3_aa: ASSVFRANVEQF
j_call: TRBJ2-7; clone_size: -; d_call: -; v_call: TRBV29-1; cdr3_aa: SVAAGRGEQY
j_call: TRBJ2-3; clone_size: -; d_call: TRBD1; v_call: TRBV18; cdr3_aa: ASSRDRGTDTQY
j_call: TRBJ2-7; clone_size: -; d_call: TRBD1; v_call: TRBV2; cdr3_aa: ASSPAEGARHEQY
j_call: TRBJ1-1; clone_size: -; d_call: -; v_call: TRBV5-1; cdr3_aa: ASSLQDSTEAF
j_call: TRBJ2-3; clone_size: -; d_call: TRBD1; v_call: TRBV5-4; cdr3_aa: ASSLGGQGAADTQY
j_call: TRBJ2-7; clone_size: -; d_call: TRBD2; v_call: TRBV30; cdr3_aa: AWSLRSGTVQEQY
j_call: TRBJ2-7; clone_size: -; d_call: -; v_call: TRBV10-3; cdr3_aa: AISRDNSYEQY